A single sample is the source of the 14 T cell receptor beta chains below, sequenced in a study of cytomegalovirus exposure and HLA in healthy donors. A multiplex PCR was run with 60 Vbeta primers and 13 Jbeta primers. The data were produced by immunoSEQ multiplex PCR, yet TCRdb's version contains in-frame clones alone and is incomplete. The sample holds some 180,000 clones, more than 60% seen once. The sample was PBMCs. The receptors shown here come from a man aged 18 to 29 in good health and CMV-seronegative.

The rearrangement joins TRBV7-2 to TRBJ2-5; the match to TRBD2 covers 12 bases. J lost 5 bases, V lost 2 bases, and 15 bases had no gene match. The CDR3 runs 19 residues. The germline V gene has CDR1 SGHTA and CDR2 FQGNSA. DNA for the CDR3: TGTGCCAGCAGCTTAATGGGGCGGGCTAGCGGGAGGGCCTGGGAGACCCAGTACTTC. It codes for CASSLMGRASGRAWETQYF.

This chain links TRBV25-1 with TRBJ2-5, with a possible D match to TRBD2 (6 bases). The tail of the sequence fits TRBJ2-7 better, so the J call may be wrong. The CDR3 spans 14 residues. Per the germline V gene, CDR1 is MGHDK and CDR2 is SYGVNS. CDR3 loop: CASSWRGGPYEQYF. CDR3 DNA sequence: TGTGCCAGCAGTTGGCGGGGCGGTCCCTACGAGCAGTACTTC.

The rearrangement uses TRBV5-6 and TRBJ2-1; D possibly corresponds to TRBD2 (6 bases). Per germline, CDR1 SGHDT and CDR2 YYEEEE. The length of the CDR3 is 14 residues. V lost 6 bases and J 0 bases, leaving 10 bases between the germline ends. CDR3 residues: CASTPGVSYNEQFF. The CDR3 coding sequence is TGTGCCAGCACCCCGGGGGTCTCCTACAATGAGCAGTTCTTC.

For the CDR3, the DNA is TGTGCCAGCAGCTCCCTCACGGTGGTAAACGAGCAGTACTTC. This gives the protein CASSSLTVVNEQYF. This chain joins TRBV7-9 and TRBJ2-5; D remains ambiguous. The J call is uncertain, as TRBJ2-7 better fits the DNA end. The CDR3 is 14 residues long. Germline V gives CDR1 SEHNR, CDR2 FQNEAQ (reference sequence).

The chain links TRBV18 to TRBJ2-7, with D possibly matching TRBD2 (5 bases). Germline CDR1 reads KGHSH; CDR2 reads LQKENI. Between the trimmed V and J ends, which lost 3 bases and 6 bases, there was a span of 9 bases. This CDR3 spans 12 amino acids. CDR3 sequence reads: CASSPGVGEQYF. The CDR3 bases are TGTGCCAGCTCACCCGGGGTAGGCGAGCAGTACTTC.

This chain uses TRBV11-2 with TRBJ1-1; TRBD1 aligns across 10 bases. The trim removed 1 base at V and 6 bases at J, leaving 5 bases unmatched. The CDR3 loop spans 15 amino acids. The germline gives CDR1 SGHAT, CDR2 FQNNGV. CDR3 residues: CASSLVEGQGPEAFF. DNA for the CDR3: TGTGCCAGCAGCTTAGTGGAGGGACAGGGGCCTGAAGCTTTCTTT. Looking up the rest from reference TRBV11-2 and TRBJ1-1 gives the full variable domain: EAGVAQSPRYKIIEKRQSVAFWCNPISGHATLYWYQQILGQGPKLLIQFQNNGVVDDSQLPKDRFSAERLKGVDSTLKIQPAKLEDSAVYLCASSLVEGQGPEAFFGQGTRLTVV.

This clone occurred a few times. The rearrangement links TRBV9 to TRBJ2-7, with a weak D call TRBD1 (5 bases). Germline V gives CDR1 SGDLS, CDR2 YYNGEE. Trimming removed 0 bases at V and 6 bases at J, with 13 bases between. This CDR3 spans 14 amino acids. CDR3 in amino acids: CASSVGSRVGEQYF. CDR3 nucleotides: TGTGCCAGCAGCGTAGGCTCCAGGGTGGGCGAGCAGTACTTC.

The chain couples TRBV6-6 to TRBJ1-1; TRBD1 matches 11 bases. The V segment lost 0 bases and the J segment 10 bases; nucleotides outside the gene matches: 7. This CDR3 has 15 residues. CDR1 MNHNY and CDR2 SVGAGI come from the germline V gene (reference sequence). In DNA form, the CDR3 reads TGTGCCAGCAGTTACTCGAGCTGGACAGGGGGCCTAGCTTTCTTT. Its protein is CASSYSSWTGGLAFF.

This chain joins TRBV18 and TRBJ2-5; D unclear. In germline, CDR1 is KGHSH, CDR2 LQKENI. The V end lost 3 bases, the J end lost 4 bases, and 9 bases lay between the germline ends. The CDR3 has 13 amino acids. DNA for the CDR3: TGTGCCAGCTCACCCAACGGCGGAGAGACCCAGTACTTC. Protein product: CASSPNGGETQYF.

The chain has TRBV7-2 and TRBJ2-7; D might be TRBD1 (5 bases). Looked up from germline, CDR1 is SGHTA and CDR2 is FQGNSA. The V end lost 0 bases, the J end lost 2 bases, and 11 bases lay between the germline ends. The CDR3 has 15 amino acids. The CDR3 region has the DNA TGTGCCAGCAGCTTAGCGGGGCCGACCGCCTACGAGCAGTACTTC. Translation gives CASSLAGPTAYEQYF.

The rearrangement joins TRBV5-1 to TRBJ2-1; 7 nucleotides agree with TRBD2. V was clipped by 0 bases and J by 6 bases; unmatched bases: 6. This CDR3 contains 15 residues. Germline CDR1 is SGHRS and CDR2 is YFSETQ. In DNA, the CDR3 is TGCGCCAGCAGCTTGGACTGGACTAGGTCCAATGAGCAGTTCTTC. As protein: CASSLDWTRSNEQFF.

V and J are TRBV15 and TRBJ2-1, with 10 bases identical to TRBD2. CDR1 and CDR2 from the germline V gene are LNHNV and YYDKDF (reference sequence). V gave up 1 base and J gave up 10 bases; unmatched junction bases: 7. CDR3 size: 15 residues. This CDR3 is CATSRAGSGRFEQFF. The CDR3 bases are TGTGCCACCAGCAGAGCAGGTAGCGGGAGGTTCGAGCAGTTCTTC. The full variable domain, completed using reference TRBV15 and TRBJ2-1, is DAMVIQNPRYQVTQFGKPVTLSCSQTLNHNVMYWYQQKSSQAPKLLFHYYDKDFNNEADTPDNFQSRRPNTSFCFLDIRSPGLGDTAMYLCATSRAGSGRFEQFFGPGTRLTVL.

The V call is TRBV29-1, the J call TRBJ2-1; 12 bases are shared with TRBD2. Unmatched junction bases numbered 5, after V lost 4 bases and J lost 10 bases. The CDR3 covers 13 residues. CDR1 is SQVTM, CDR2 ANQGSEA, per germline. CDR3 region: CSVVRLAGEEQFF. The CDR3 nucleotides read TGCAGCGTTGTTCGACTAGCGGGGGAGGAGCAGTTCTTC.

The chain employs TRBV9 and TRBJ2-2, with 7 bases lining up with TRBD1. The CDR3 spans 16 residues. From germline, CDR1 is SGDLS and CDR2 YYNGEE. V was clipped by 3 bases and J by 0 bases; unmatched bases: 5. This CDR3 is CASSGNRGSNTGELFF. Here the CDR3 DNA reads TGTGCCAGCAGCGGGAACAGGGGCTCGAACACCGGGGAGCTGTTTTTT.